This T cell receptor (beta chain) was captured in a study of T cell responses to AZD1222 COVID-19 vaccine. Assay used: immunoSEQ multiplex PCR; TCRdb lists only in-frame clones, some missing. The sample shows some 150,000 clones, around nine tenths of them seen only once. The CDR3 spans 14 residues. Germline V gene data show CDR1 as SNHLY and CDR2 as FYNNEI. V was clipped by 4 bases and J by 7 bases, with 16 bases between them. Study-wide results and limits: Baseline antibody screening turned up just six seropositive AZD1222 recipients. The peak T cell response came first, and repertoires were sampled only after it.

Worth noting for this clone: Its target is unknown.

This specimen consisted of peripheral blood, obtained on day 0 of AZD1222 vaccination. This TCR was recovered from an adult in good health. The rearrangement links TRBV2 to TRBJ1-2; TRBD1 is a possible D gene (6 bases). The CDR3 spells CASSGGGRFSGYTF. CDR3 bases: TGTGCCAGCAGTGGAGGGGGGCGGTTTTCTGGCTACACCTTC.